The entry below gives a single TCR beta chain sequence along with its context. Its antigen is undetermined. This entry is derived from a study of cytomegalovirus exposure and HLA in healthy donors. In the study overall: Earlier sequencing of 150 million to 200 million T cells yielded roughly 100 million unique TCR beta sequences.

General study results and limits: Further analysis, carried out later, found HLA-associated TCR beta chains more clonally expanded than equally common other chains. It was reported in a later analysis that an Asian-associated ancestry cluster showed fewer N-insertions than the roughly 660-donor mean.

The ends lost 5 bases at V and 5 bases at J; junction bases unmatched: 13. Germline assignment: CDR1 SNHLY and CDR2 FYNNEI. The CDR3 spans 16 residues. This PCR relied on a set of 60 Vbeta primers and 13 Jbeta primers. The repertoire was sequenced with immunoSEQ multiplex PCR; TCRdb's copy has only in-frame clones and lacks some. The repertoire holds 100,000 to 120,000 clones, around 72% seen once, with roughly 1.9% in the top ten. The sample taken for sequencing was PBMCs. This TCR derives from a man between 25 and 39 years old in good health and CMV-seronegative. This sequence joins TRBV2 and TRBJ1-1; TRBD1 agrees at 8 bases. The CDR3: CASSSLGQGKGTEAFF. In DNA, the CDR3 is TGTGCCAGCAGTTCCCTAGGACAGGGAAAAGGAACTGAAGCTTTCTTT.